The text below deals with one T cell receptor (beta chain). The data derive from a study of cytomegalovirus exposure and HLA in healthy donors. Primers for the PCR totalled 60 Vbeta and 13 Jbeta. The method was immunoSEQ multiplex PCR; TCRdb's version includes in-frame clones alone and lacks a portion of them. Of around 150,000 clones in the sample, approximately 79% were seen once. This CDR3 contains 13 residues. Germline V gene sequence: CDR1 SNHLY, CDR2 FYNNEI. Trimming removed 7 bases at V and 1 base at J, with 10 bases between. The sequencing input was PBMCs. The TCR was taken from a middle-aged man in good health and CMV-seropositive. The chain is built from TRBV2 and TRBJ1-1, with D uncertain. The CDR3: CASNRLGNTEAFF. CDR3 in DNA: TGTGCCAGCAATCGACTGGGGAACACTGAAGCTTTCTTT.